This T cell receptor (beta chain) was recorded in a study of CD8+ T cells in alopecia areata (dated by TCRdb to the late 2010s). Regarding the complete study: The treated patients, all with moderate-to-severe alopecia areata, were enrolled in an open-label pilot trial of oral tofacitinib given at 5 to 10 mg twice daily. The study used high-throughput TCRbeta sequencing to examine T cell clonal expansion in alopecia areata, in both the C3H/HeJ mouse model and human patients. Human TCRbeta sequencing covered scalp tissue and sorted CD4+ and CD8+ peripheral blood T cells from patchy and totalis/universalis alopecia areata patients and healthy controls. RNA was obtained with the PAXgene miRNA kit for fixed scalp, the miRNeasy kit for PBMCs, and the RNeasy kit for mouse skin. Scalp clonality was compared across normal scalp (n=4), patchy alopecia areata scalp (n=8), and alopecia totalis/universalis scalp (n=8). Patients stayed on tofacitinib for 6 to 18 months and then had 6 months of follow-up off drug so that delayed response and recurrence could be assessed. Patients on tofacitinib were biopsied at baseline and after 4 and 24 weeks of treatment, and several of the patients also had a later scalp biopsy. immunoSEQ multiplex PCR using 35 Vbeta forward primers and 13 Jbeta reverse primers was used to amplify TCRbeta CDR3 regions.

As for this clone: The antigen it binds to is not known. Qualities for individual bases were not recorded, and no much larger clone is one base off.

The meaning of the sample's time point label: baseline before oral tofacitinib. Peripheral blood and lesional scalp punch biopsies were obtained from patients with alopecia areata. PBMCs were isolated by density centrifugation and stained for CD3, CD4 and CD8, and CD4+ and CD8+ T cells were sorted on a FACSAria. Taken from cysteine to phenylalanine, the CDR3 has 13 residues. Only the CDR3 DNA stays, 39 bases, in frame from base 1. Based on the germline V gene (reference sequence), the CDR1 and CDR2 sequences are LNHNV and YYDKDF. V is trimmed back by 11 bases and J by 8 bases, and the junction contains 12 bases that no gene match accounts for. The library was made by the immunoSEQ multiplex PCR assay. For TCR sequencing, RNA was extracted from every sample and reverse transcribed into cDNA to serve as template. SuperScript III was used to make first-strand cDNA, primed with a 2:1 mix of oligo-dT and random hexamers. A synthetic immune receptor repertoire was used to measure amplification bias, and any remaining bias was corrected computationally. In the source study's methods: Raw reads were preprocessed for error removal, and CDR3 was defined according to IMGT conventions as running from the conserved cysteine to phenylalanine. Clonality was calculated as 1 minus Shannon entropy normalized by log2 of the number of productive unique TCRs. Whether each scalp clone was CD4 or CD8 was inferred by checking scalp TCRbeta sequences against the CD4 and CD8 repertoires from sorted blood. TCRdb holds this immuneACCESS table with in-frame rearrangements only. Some clones are missing; in checked studies, unresolved V genes explain under half, and the rest has no known cause. V and J calls and clone size come straight from that table; D and trimming were deduced from the DNA. The sample profile shows about 150,000 clones; 45% to 60% of them were found once. Roughly 21% of the sample comes from the top ten.

Overall results and qualifications from the work: Compared with normal scalp, lesional scalp, particularly in alopecia totalis/universalis, had higher clonality and more expanded CD8+ clones, which suggests antigenic drive. Unlike mouse skin, where gammadelta T cells dominate, normal human skin contains resident alphabeta T cells that get sequenced too, which complicates analysis of the scalp TCR repertoire. Shared TCR sequences between patients were less evident than in mice, which may be partly attributable to HLA diversity in the patient population.

The sample was CD8+ T cells sorted from blood, taken at week 0. The sequence was obtained from a human donor with alopecia areata. Recombination linked TRBV15 to TRBJ2-1, with 7 junctional bases fitting TRBD1. The DNA reads as follows: TGTGCCCGAGGGGGCCGCCTCCCCCATGAGCAGTTCTTC. Its coded protein is CARGGRLPHEQFF.